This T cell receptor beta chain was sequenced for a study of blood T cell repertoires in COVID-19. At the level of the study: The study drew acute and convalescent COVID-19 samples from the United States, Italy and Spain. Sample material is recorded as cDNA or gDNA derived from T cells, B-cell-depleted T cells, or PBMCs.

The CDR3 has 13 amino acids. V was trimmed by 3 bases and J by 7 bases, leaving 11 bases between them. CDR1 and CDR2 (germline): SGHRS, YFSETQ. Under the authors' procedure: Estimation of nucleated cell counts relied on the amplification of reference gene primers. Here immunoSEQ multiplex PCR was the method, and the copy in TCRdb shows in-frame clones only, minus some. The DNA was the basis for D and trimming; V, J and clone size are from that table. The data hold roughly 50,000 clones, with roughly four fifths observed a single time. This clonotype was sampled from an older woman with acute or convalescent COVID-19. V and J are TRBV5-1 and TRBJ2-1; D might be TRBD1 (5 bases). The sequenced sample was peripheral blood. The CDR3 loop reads CASSYSGKNEQFF. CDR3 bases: TGCGCCAGCAGCTACTCAGGGAAAAATGAGCAGTTCTTC.